The 28 T cell receptor beta chains given below trace back to one sample, sequenced in a study of blood T cell repertoires in COVID-19. Profiling relied on immunoSEQ multiplex PCR, and the TCRdb table lists in-frame clones only, not all of them. This table holds fewer than 300,000 clones, around 82% found once. The sample comprised peripheral blood. Every receptor here comes from a man at least 80 years old with acute or convalescent COVID-19.

This clone occurred a few times. The chain uses TRBV9 and TRBJ1-4, with no clear D. The CDR3 runs to 15 residues. In germline, CDR1 is SGDLS, CDR2 YYNGEE. The germline V and J ends were trimmed by 0 bases and 4 bases, with 10 bases remaining between them. This CDR3 reads CASSVEPSGNEKLFF. In DNA form, the CDR3 reads TGTGCCAGCAGCGTAGAGCCCAGCGGTAATGAAAAACTGTTTTTT.

This chain connects TRBV5-1 to TRBJ2-5; tentatively, D is TRBD1 (5 bases). CDR3 length equals 13 residues. The V gene lost 2 bases and the J gene lost 0 bases, with 5 bases spanning the gap. CDR1 is SGHRS and CDR2 is YFSETQ in the germline V gene. The CDR3 DNA is TGCGCCAGCAGCTTAGGGGACCAAGAGACCCAGTACTTC. Translating gives CASSLGDQETQYF.

The chain joins TRBV25-1 to TRBJ2-2, with 10 bases that match TRBD2. The ends lost 4 bases at V and 8 bases at J; junction bases unmatched: 4. This CDR3 has 14 residues. Germline CDR1 reads MGHDK; CDR2 reads SYGVNS. CDR3 DNA sequence: TGTGCCAGCAGTGCCAGCGGGAGGGCGGGGGAGCTGTTTTTT. It is translated as CASSASGRAGELFF.

Only one count was recorded for this clone. The chain joins TRBV18 to TRBJ1-2; no definite D call. Trimming took 3 bases from V and 9 from J, leaving 17 bases between them. CDR1 and CDR2 from the germline V gene are KGHSH and LQKENI. The CDR3 has 14 residues. CDR3 loop: CASSPDSSTKSYTF. The CDR3 region has the DNA TGTGCCAGCTCACCGGACTCGTCAACTAAGAGCTACACCTTC.

The sample holds one count of this clone. The V and J genes are TRBV30 and TRBJ2-3, with D possibly TRBD2 on 6 matching bases. The germline gives CDR1 GTSNPN, CDR2 SVGIG (reference sequence). The germline V and J ends were trimmed by 4 bases and 5 bases, with 16 bases remaining between them. The CDR3 runs to 14 residues. CDR3 in DNA: TGTGCCTGGAAACGGACGGGAGTACTAGATACGCAGTATTTT. Amino acid sequence: CAWKRTGVLDTQYF.

This chain joins TRBV7-9 and TRBJ2-2; D gene ambiguous. V was shortened by 7 bases and J by 4 bases, with 13 bases between the two germline ends. This CDR3 is built from 14 residues. Germline loops: CDR1 SEHNR, CDR2 FQNEAQ (reference sequence). CDR3 sequence reads: CASTASGSTGELFF. CDR3 DNA sequence: TGTGCCAGCACGGCTTCGGGTAGCACCGGGGAGCTGTTTTTT. The whole variable domain, remainder taken from reference TRBV7-9 and TRBJ2-2, is DTGVSQNPRHKITKRGQNVTFRCDPISEHNRLYWYRQTLGQGPEFLTYFQNEAQLEKSRLLSDRFSAERPKGSFSTLEIQRTEQGDSAMYLCASTASGSTGELFFGEGSRLTVL.

The chain recombines TRBV5-1 with TRBJ2-5, with TRBD2 matching 12 bases. Germline V lookup: CDR1 SGHRS, CDR2 YFSETQ. V shed 10 bases, J shed 4 bases, and the junction held 8 bases outside the gene matches. The CDR3 consists of 14 residues. The CDR3 coding sequence is TGCGCCGGATCTAGCGGGAGGGGTGCAGAGACCCAGTACTTC. This sequence encodes CAGSSGRGAETQYF.

In its sample, this clone was seen once. The gene calls are TRBV28 and TRBJ2-4; weak D call: TRBD2 (5 bases). The germline V and J ends were trimmed by 6 bases and 2 bases, with 11 bases remaining between them. The CDR3 sequence is 14 residues long. CDR1 and CDR2 from the germline V gene are MDHEN and SYDVKM. The CDR3 bases are TGTGCCAGCAGCGGGAAGAGGACCAAAAACATTCAGTACTTC. It yields the protein CASSGKRTKNIQYF.

The rearrangement links TRBV5-1 to TRBJ2-7, with 9 bases lining up with TRBD2. There are 15 residues in the CDR3. V lost 4 bases and J lost 5; bases outside the gene matches: 10. Germline V gives CDR1 SGHRS, CDR2 YFSETQ. CDR3 sequence: CASSKGGTSTHEQYF. For the CDR3, the DNA is TGCGCCAGCAGCAAAGGCGGGACTAGCACCCACGAGCAGTACTTC.

This chain uses TRBV6-5 with TRBJ2-7; TRBD2 matches at 7 bases. The CDR3 contains 15 residues. In germline, CDR1 is MNHEY, CDR2 SVGAGI. The V gene end was trimmed by 6 bases and the J gene end by 0 bases; junction bases not matched to a gene: 8. Here the CDR3 reads CASRASGRSSYEQYF. The CDR3 bases are TGTGCCAGCAGAGCTAGCGGCCGGAGCTCCTACGAGCAGTACTTC.

In this sample, this clone turned up once. This chain links TRBV2 with TRBJ1-5, with D hard to call. Germline CDR1 and CDR2: SNHLY and FYNNEI. The CDR3 covers 13 residues. With 5 bases removed from V and 1 base from J, the gap between germline ends came to 6 bases. The CDR3: CASSLQSNQPQHF. The CDR3 region has the DNA TGTGCCAGCAGTCTTCAGAGCAATCAGCCCCAGCATTTT. The full variable domain, rest sourced from reference TRBV2 and TRBJ1-5, is EPEVTQTPSHQVTQMGQEVILRCVPISNHLYFYWYRQILGQKVEFLVSFYNNEISEKSEIFDDQFSVERPDGSNFTLKIRSTKLEDSAMYFCASSLQSNQPQHFGDGTRLSIL.

The chain employs TRBV7-8 and TRBJ2-3, with D maybe TRBD2 (6 bases). The CDR3 has 17 residues. The V end lost 1 base, the J end lost 5 bases, and 19 bases lay between the germline ends. Germline values: CDR1 SGHVS, CDR2 FQNEAQ. CDR3 coding DNA: TGTGCCAGCAGCTTAGGGGCCCGGGGGACCTTCCTAGATACGCAGTATTTT. This translates into CASSLGARGTFLDTQYF.

The chain couples TRBV9 to TRBJ2-3; TRBD1 might be the D (5 bases). Trimming pared 3 bases from V and 4 bases from J, leaving 12 bases between. This CDR3 has 14 amino acids. From germline, CDR1 is SGDLS and CDR2 YYNGEE. The CDR3 reads CASSAGPSADTQYF. For the CDR3, the DNA is TGTGCCAGCAGCGCAGGGCCGTCGGCAGATACGCAGTATTTT.

This chain links TRBV5-5 with TRBJ2-7; D is unclear. Germline V CDR1 and CDR2: SGHKS, YYEKEE (reference sequence). There are 12 residues in the CDR3. V dropped 0 bases and J dropped 9 bases, with 10 bases sitting between them. In DNA, the CDR3 is TGTGCCAGCAGCTTGGCGCAGGCCTGGCAGTACTTC. It codes for CASSLAQAWQYF.

Only a few counts were recorded for this clone. This CDR3 is CASGKENRAYNEQFF. The CDR3 DNA sequence: TGCGCCAGCGGGAAAGAGAACAGGGCCTACAATGAGCAGTTCTTC. The V gene is TRBV5-1, the J gene TRBJ2-1; D might be TRBD1 (6 bases). Germline CDR1 and CDR2: SGHRS and YFSETQ. Deletions cut 7 bases from V and 2 bases from J, with 16 bases between. The CDR3 has 15 amino acids.

V gene TRBV2 combines with J gene TRBJ1-2; TRBD1 matches at 11 bases. Germline values: CDR1 SNHLY, CDR2 FYNNEI. V gave up 2 bases and J gave up 6 bases; unmatched junction bases: 5. This CDR3 has 15 residues. In DNA, the CDR3 is TGTGCCAGCAGTGAACCCCCGGGACAGGGGGATGGCTACACCTTC. Translating it yields CASSEPPGQGDGYTF.

This clone was seen more than once but under ten times. The V and J genes are TRBV3-1 (or the pseudogene TRBV3-2) and TRBJ1-5, with D perhaps matching TRBD1 (6 bases). There are 16 residues in the CDR3. Trimming removed 0 bases at V and 0 bases at J, with 9 bases between. Per the germline V gene, CDR1 is LGHDT and CDR2 is YNNKEL (reference sequence). CDR3 protein: CASSQDLDSSNQPQHF. The CDR3 coding sequence is TGTGCCAGCAGCCAAGATCTGGACAGTAGCAATCAGCCCCAGCATTTT.

This chain uses TRBV5-1 with TRBJ2-7, with 9 nucleotides matching TRBD1. Unmatched junction bases numbered 8, after V lost 3 bases and J lost 1 base. Germline V gene sequence: CDR1 SGHRS, CDR2 YFSETQ. The CDR3 is 16 residues long. DNA of the CDR3: TGCGCCAGCAGCTCAACAGGGGGCGTCATGTCCTACGAGCAGTACTTC. It translates to CASSSTGGVMSYEQYF.

This clone was detected a few times. This chain connects TRBV19 to TRBJ1-1; 8 nucleotides match TRBD1. CDR1 and CDR2 (germline): LNHDA, SQIVND (reference sequence). The CDR3 spans 16 residues. J gave up 1 base and V 7 bases, and 11 bases lay outside the gene matches. The CDR3 nucleotides read TGTGCCAGTATTAGGTTCGGAGGACAGGGGAACACTGAAGCTTTCTTT. It encodes CASIRFGGQGNTEAFF.

J is TRBJ2-7 and V is TRBV28, with a possible D match to TRBD2 (5 bases). V dropped 7 bases and J dropped 2 bases, with 12 bases sitting between them. CDR1 MDHEN and CDR2 SYDVKM come from the germline V gene. The CDR3 extends over 13 amino acids. The CDR3 protein is CASNGSPTYEQYF. Written as DNA, the CDR3 is TGTGCCAGCAATGGGAGCCCCACCTACGAGCAGTACTTC. The full variable domain, rest sourced from reference TRBV28 and TRBJ2-7, is DVKVTQSSRYLVKRTGEKVFLECVQDMDHENMFWYRQDPGLGLRLIYFSYDVKMKEKGDIPEGYSVSREKKERFSLILESASTNQTSMYLCASNGSPTYEQYFGPGTRLTVT.

This clone was seen only a few times. J is TRBJ2-5 and V is TRBV27, with D perhaps matching TRBD2 (6 bases). CDR3 length equals 15 residues. V was pared by 5 bases and J by 10 bases, with 23 bases between. The germline V gene has CDR1 MNHEY and CDR2 SMNVEV (reference sequence). Here the CDR3 reads CASSPFRDSGSGQYF. CDR3 coding DNA: TGTGCCAGCAGTCCATTTAGGGATAGCGGATCGGGCCAGTACTTC.

On this clone: Distinct nucleotide sequences in the sample also encode this CDR3. The CDR3 sequence is CASSPGQATDTQYF. CDR3 DNA: TGCGCCAGCAGCCCAGGACAGGCCACAGATACGCAGTATTTT. This chain links TRBV5-1 with TRBJ2-3, with TRBD1 matching 7 bases. The CDR3 sequence is 14 residues long. The V and J ends lost 4 bases and 2 bases, in that order; junction bases with no gene match: 4. Germline V gene lookup returns CDR1 SGHRS and CDR2 YFSETQ.

This chain uses TRBV2 with TRBJ1-6, with D tentatively TRBD1 (6 bases). Germline-derived CDR1 and CDR2 are SNHLY and FYNNEI. V lost 4 bases to trimming and J lost 6 bases, with 10 bases between them. There are 14 residues in the CDR3. The CDR3 is CASSVQGTNSPLHF. As DNA, the CDR3 is TGTGCCAGCAGTGTACAGGGTACTAATTCACCCCTCCACTTT.

The chain links TRBV19 to TRBJ1-6; 7 bases are shared with TRBD1. Germline CDR1 is LNHDA and CDR2 is SQIVND (reference sequence). The junction had 7 bases not matched to a gene; V was cut back by 7 bases and J by 7 bases. The CDR3 covers 14 residues. CDR3 sequence (DNA): TGTGCCAGTACCGTAGACAGGGCGAATTCACCCCTCCACTTT. Translation: CASTVDRANSPLHF.

The chain joins TRBV29-1 to TRBJ1-2; a possible D gene is TRBD1 (6 bases). Germline lookup yields CDR1 SQVTM and CDR2 ANQGSEA. Trimming stripped 3 bases from V and 2 bases from J, with 28 bases between. The CDR3 extends over 19 amino acids. In nucleotides, the CDR3 is TGCAGCGTTGATTTAGCCTCCAGCAGACAGGAAGGGGCCAACTATGGCTACACCTTC. This translates into CSVDLASSRQEGANYGYTF.

The chain combines TRBV2 with TRBJ2-2, with D unclear. CDR3 size: 15 residues. Trimming cost V 4 bases and J 0 bases, with 9 bases left between them. Germline V gene lookup returns CDR1 SNHLY and CDR2 FYNNEI. Here the CDR3 reads CASSGALPNTGELFF. As DNA, the CDR3 is TGTGCCAGCAGTGGGGCCTTGCCGAACACCGGGGAGCTGTTTTTT.

V is TRBV30 and J is TRBJ2-7; TRBD1 agrees at 8 bases. CDR1 is GTSNPN and CDR2 is SVGIG in the germline V gene (reference sequence). The CDR3 loop spans 14 amino acids. J lost 0 bases, V lost 3 bases, and 4 bases had no gene match. The DNA of the CDR3 is TGTGCCTGGAGCGCGACAGGGGTCTCCTACGAGCAGTACTTC. As protein: CAWSATGVSYEQYF.

The V call is TRBV10-3, the J call TRBJ1-6, with unresolved D. Trimming took 1 base from V and 7 from J, leaving 8 bases between them. CDR3 size: 14 residues. The germline CDR1 and CDR2 sequences are ENHRY and SYGVKD. The CDR3 region is CAISEYDQNSPLHF. The CDR3 DNA follows: TGTGCCATCAGTGAGTACGATCAGAATTCACCCCTCCACTTT.